The present T cell receptor beta chain was sequenced within a study of cytomegalovirus exposure and HLA in healthy donors. Findings and caveats of the study: Relative to equally common others, HLA-associated TCR beta chains showed greater clonal expansion in a later analysis. A highly shared variant cluster was judged a likely technical artifact. Among CMV-associated TCR beta chains, most appeared HLA-restricted in a later analysis.

This clone was recorded a few times. Its specificity is not known. PCR used 60 Vbeta primers and 13 Jbeta primers. The data were produced by immunoSEQ multiplex PCR, yet TCRdb's version contains in-frame clones alone and is incomplete. The sample carries approximately 150,000 clones, about 73% recorded once. There are 12 residues in the CDR3. Trimming took off 4 bases at V and 0 bases at J, with 5 bases between the two ends. Germline assignment: CDR1 SGHDT and CDR2 YYEEEE. The sample was PBMCs. This TCR derives from a woman aged 50 to 65 in good health and CMV-seropositive. This chain connects TRBV5-6 to TRBJ2-7, with D uncertain. CDR3 nucleotide sequence: TGTGCCAGCAGCCGAGGCTCCTACGAGCAGTACTTC. It is translated as CASSRGSYEQYF.